This is a list of T cell receptor beta chains from one sample in a study of T cell repertoires in cytomegalovirus infection. TCRdb fed the reads into MiXCR, producing one record per CDR3 protein. The top ten clones hold approximately 13% of a sample with approximately 500,000 distinct CDR3 sequences, around 27% of them seen once. Sequenced material: PBMCs. The receptors shown here come from a human donor in good health (CMV status not recorded). Some clones in this sample may be carry-over from other donors' samples. Both conserved end residues are part of each CDR3. D genes are given only for firm matches. Some rows have no size entry. The others give once, few or many, or a class for an expanded clone.

J gene	V gene	D gene	clone size	CDR3 protein	CDR3 DNA
TRBJ2-2	TRBV7-7	NA	few	CASSKLVTSSGELFF	TGTGCTAGCAGCAAACTAGTAACTTCCTCCGGGGAGCTGTTTTTT
TRBJ1-3	TRBV28	NA	many	CASSGGGSGNTIYF	TGTGCCAGCTCTGGGGGGGGATCTGGAAACACCATATATTTT
TRBJ1-6	TRBV7-2	NA	many	CASSLGVGGRDSPLHF	TGTGCCAGCAGCCTCGGGGTGGGCGGGAGAGATTCACCCCTCCACTTT
TRBJ2-3	TRBV12-3/TRBV12-4	TRBD2	NA	CASSHSGTRSGDTQYF	TGTGCCAGCAGCCATAGCGGGACTCGCTCGGGCGATACGCAGTATTTT
TRBJ1-2	TRBV11-2	TRBD1	NA	CASSRQGTLGYTF	TGTGCCAGCAGCCGACAGGGGACGCTTGGCTACACCTTC
TRBJ2-1	TRBV5-4	TRBD2	few	CASSPSGRGDEQFF	TGTGCCAGCAGTCCCAGCGGGAGGGGTGATGAGCAGTTCTTC
TRBJ1-1	TRBV20-1	NA	NA	CSAEAQGRTEAFF	TGCAGTGCTGAGGCGCAGGGGAGAACTGAAGCTTTCTTT
TRBJ2-1	TRBV7-8	NA	many	CASSSPGGDYSYNEQFF	TGTGCCAGCAGTTCCCCTGGGGGTGATTACTCCTACAATGAGCAGTTCTTC
TRBJ2-7	TRBV11-2	TRBD2	once	CASSLFEAGGSYEQYF	TGTGCCAGCAGCTTATTTGAGGCGGGAGGCTCCTACGAGCAGTACTTC
TRBJ2-3	TRBV6-1	NA	NA	CASRTLLADTQYF	TGTGCCAGCAGAACCCTTTTAGCAGATACGCAGTATTTT
TRBJ2-5	TRBV7-2	TRBD2	NA	CASSNEAGSQETQYF	TGTGCCAGCAGCAATGAAGCGGGAAGCCAAGAGACCCAGTACTTC
TRBJ2-7	TRBV19	NA	few	CASSRSYSVTYEQYF	TGTGCCAGTAGCAGATCATACTCGGTGACCTACGAGCAGTACTTC
TRBJ2-2	TRBV7-9	TRBD2	few	CASSTSGSTTGELFF	TGTGCCAGCAGCACTAGCGGGAGTACCACCGGGGAGCTGTTTTTT
TRBJ2-1	TRBV2	NA	NA	CASSLRSGGDEQFF	TGTGCCAGCAGTCTCCGGAGTGGTGGCGATGAGCAGTTCTTC
TRBJ2-2	TRBV19	NA	once	CASQQPNTGQLFF	TGTGCCAGCCAGCAGCCGAACACCGGGCAGCTGTTTTTT
TRBJ2-2	TRBV5-1	NA	NA	CASSRAGRTNTGELFF	TGCGCCAGCAGCAGGGCAGGGCGAACGAACACCGGGGAGCTGTTTTTT
TRBJ2-7	TRBV7-2	TRBD1	few	CASSSGQGPDEQYF	TGTGCCAGCAGCTCGGGACAGGGTCCCGACGAGCAGTACTTC
TRBJ1-1	TRBV7-2	TRBD1	many	CASSLLPTGGNTEAFF	TGTGCCAGCAGCTTGTTACCTACAGGGGGGAACACTGAAGCTTTCTTT
TRBJ2-7	TRBV20-1	NA	NA	CSARDLRGTLYEQYF	TGCAGTGCTAGAGATCTAAGGGGGACTCTCTACGAGCAGTACTTC
TRBJ1-5	TRBV27	NA	few	CASSLSGQEYSNQPQHF	TGTGCCAGCAGTTTATCTGGCCAGGAATATAGCAATCAGCCCCAGCATTTT
TRBJ1-1	TRBV7-9	TRBD1	NA	CASRPTGGRDTEAFF	TGTGCCAGCAGACCCACAGGGGGCAGAGATACTGAAGCTTTCTTT
TRBJ2-1	TRBV7-2	TRBD1	many	CASSRGQGVNEQFF	TGTGCCAGCAGCCGGGGACAGGGAGTGAATGAGCAGTTCTTC
TRBJ1-1	TRBV7-2	TRBD1	few	CASSAGTVYTEAFF	TGTGCCAGCAGCGCTGGGACAGTCTATACTGAAGCTTTCTTT
TRBJ2-1	TRBV6-2/TRBV6-3	TRBD2	NA	CASSYREGSYNEQFF	TGTGCCAGCAGTTACAGGGAGGGATCCTACAATGAGCAGTTCTTC
TRBJ1-2	TRBV19	TRBD1	many	CASITQARTGGIGYTF	TGTGCCAGTATTACACAAGCCCGGACAGGGGGCATTGGCTACACCTTC
TRBJ2-5	TRBV5-4	NA	NA	CASSLGVYPQYF	TGTGCCAGCAGCTTGGGGGTTTACCCCCAGTACTTC
TRBJ2-7	TRBV7-2	NA	many	CASSLGSLYEQYF	TGTGCCAGCAGCTTGGGCAGTCTTTACGAGCAGTACTTC
TRBJ2-3	TRBV30	NA	NA	CAWSRSGPDTQYF	TGTGCCTGGAGTCGTAGTGGACCAGATACGCAGTATTTT
TRBJ2-2	TRBV2	NA	NA	CASRANRVNTGELFF	TGTGCCAGCAGAGCTAACAGGGTGAACACCGGGGAGCTGTTTTTT
TRBJ2-7	TRBV7-2	TRBD2	many	CASSLWLAVAYEQYF	TGTGCCAGCAGCTTATGGCTAGCGGTGGCCTACGAGCAGTACTTC
TRBJ2-1	TRBV6-2/TRBV6-3	TRBD2	few	CASLAGGHNEQFF	TGTGCCAGTCTAGCGGGAGGGCACAATGAGCAGTTCTTC
TRBJ2-1	TRBV12-3/TRBV12-4	TRBD2	few	CASSELADYNEQFF	TGTGCCAGCAGTGAGCTAGCGGACTACAATGAGCAGTTCTTC
TRBJ2-1	TRBV20-1	NA	few	CSASLEDEQFF	TGCAGTGCTAGTTTAGAGGATGAGCAGTTCTTC
TRBJ1-4	TRBV7-6	TRBD1	few	CASSGTADYLEKLFF	TGTGCCAGCAGCGGGACAGCCGATTATCTTGAAAAACTGTTTTTT
TRBJ2-3	TRBV4-3	TRBD1	few	CASSQFTGARDTQYF	TGCGCCAGCAGCCAATTTACAGGGGCAAGAGATACGCAGTATTTT
TRBJ2-6	TRBV6-5	NA	many	CASSYLSSGANVLTF	TGTGCCAGCAGTTACCTTTCGTCCGGGGCCAACGTCCTGACTTTC
TRBJ2-3	TRBV6-2/TRBV6-3	NA	NA	CASSRGLTTDTQYF	TGTGCCAGCAGCCGCGGACTAACCACAGATACGCAGTATTTT
TRBJ1-2	TRBV20-1	NA	NA	CSARDSRRVHGYTF	TGCAGTGCTAGAGATAGCCGTCGCGTCCATGGCTACACCTTC
TRBJ1-2	TRBV20-1	NA	NA	CSASPGVYGYTF	TGCAGTGCTAGCCCAGGGGTCTATGGCTACACCTTC
TRBJ2-4	TRBV5-6	NA	NA	CASSFTATLAKNIQYF	TGTGCCAGCAGCTTTACAGCGACCTTAGCCAAAAACATTCAGTACTTC
TRBJ1-4	TRBV7-2	NA	NA	CASSSKSLGQAFNEKLFF	TGTGCCAGCAGCTCTAAATCTTTGGGGCAGGCCTTTAATGAAAAACTGTTTTTT
TRBJ2-2	TRBV29-1	NA	NA	CSVQADNVGRELFF	TGCAGCGTTCAGGCCGACAACGTGGGCCGGGAGCTGTTTTTT
TRBJ2-5	TRBV6-2/TRBV6-3	TRBD2	few	CASSELAGQETQYF	TGTGCCAGCAGTGAACTAGCGGGGCAAGAGACCCAGTACTTC
TRBJ1-5	TRBV12-3/TRBV12-4	NA	few	CASSFGTRYSNQPQHF	TGTGCCAGCAGTTTTGGGACGAGATATAGCAATCAGCCCCAGCATTTT
TRBJ2-5	TRBV10-3	TRBD1	NA	CAISESRGRETQYF	TGTGCCATCAGTGAGTCGAGGGGGCGGGAGACCCAGTACTTC
TRBJ2-1	TRBV6-5	TRBD2	many	CASSPFRTSGRGYNEQFF	TGTGCCAGCAGTCCCTTCAGGACTAGCGGGAGAGGCTACAATGAGCAGTTCTTC
TRBJ2-3	TRBV28	NA	many	CASSWDTDTQYF	TGTGCCAGCAGTTGGGACACAGATACGCAGTATTTT